A single sample is the source of the 10 T cell receptor beta chains below, sequenced in a study of Ad26.COV2.S vaccination and SARS-CoV-2 variants. The table came from immunoSEQ multiplex PCR; TCRdb's copy has only in-frame clones and leaves some out. Here the sample spans 440,000 or so clones, around 93% being singletons. The treatment denotes: some 20 received Ad26.COV2.S at low or high dose, single or two shots; several received placebo; per-sample allocation not given. All samples were drawn on day 63, counting from the first vaccine or placebo injection. Sequences were derived from peripheral blood, sampled in a trial of Ad26.COV2.S vaccine versus placebo. These receptors all come from a person aged 18-65 years who received the Ad26.COV2.S COVID-19 vaccine or a placebo.

This clone was detected only once. This rearrangement joins TRBV30 to TRBJ1-1; unclear D gene. Trimming shortened V by 3 bases and J by 5 bases, and 16 bases separated the two germline ends. The CDR3 covers 14 residues. Per the germline V gene, CDR1 is GTSNPN and CDR2 is SVGIG (reference sequence). CDR3 amino acids: CAWSADSWDTEAFF. The CDR3 coding sequence is TGTGCCTGGAGCGCGGACTCCTGGGATACTGAAGCTTTCTTT.

This chain connects TRBV30 to TRBJ1-3, with D tentatively TRBD1 (5 bases). CDR3 length: 16 amino acids. Germline V gene data show CDR1 as GTSNPN and CDR2 as SVGIG (reference sequence). V lost 2 bases to trimming and J lost 0 bases, with 14 bases between them. The CDR3 is CAWSPRQPNSGNTIYF. The DNA of the CDR3 is TGTGCCTGGAGTCCGAGACAGCCTAACTCTGGAAACACCATATATTTT. Full variable domain (missing parts from reference TRBV30 and TRBJ1-3): SQTIHQWPATLVQPVGSPLSLECTVEGTSNPNLYWYRQAAGRGLQLLFYSVGIGQISSEVPQNLSASRPQDRQFILSSKKLLLSDSGFYLCAWSPRQPNSGNTIYFGEGSWLTVV.

The chain combines TRBV10-3 with TRBJ2-5, with no clear D. The CDR3 covers 16 residues. CDR1 and CDR2 from the germline V gene are ENHRY and SYGVKD. The germline V and J ends were trimmed by 0 bases and 2 bases, with 13 bases remaining between them. CDR3 protein: CAISESLAKIQETQYF. In DNA, the CDR3 is TGTGCCATCAGTGAGTCCTTGGCTAAAATTCAAGAGACCCAGTACTTC.

The V and J genes are TRBV21-1 and TRBJ2-7. TRBV21-1 is described as a pseudogene. The CDR3 covers 18 residues. CDR3 sequence reads: CASSSGCGGIPKSYEQYF. In nucleotides, the CDR3 is TGTGCCAGCAGCAGTGGGTGTGGGGGAATCCCTAAATCCTACGAGCAGTACTTC.

The rearrangement uses TRBV9 and TRBJ2-5; no reliable D call. Germline V lookup: CDR1 SGDLS, CDR2 YYNGEE. The CDR3 has 13 amino acids. V dropped 3 bases and J dropped 0 bases, with 6 bases sitting between them. The CDR3 nucleotides read TGTGCCAGCAGCGCTTACTACCAAGAGACCCAGTACTTC. Translated, it gives CASSAYYQETQYF.

The V call is TRBV7-2, the J call TRBJ2-7; no clear D. V gave up 3 bases and J gave up 2 bases, with 5 bases separating them. The CDR3 is 12 residues long. Germline CDR1 is SGHTA and CDR2 is FQGNSA. CDR3 sequence: CASSFDAYEQYF. CDR3 nucleotide sequence: TGTGCCAGCAGCTTCGACGCCTACGAGCAGTACTTC.

The gene calls are TRBV3-1 (or the pseudogene TRBV3-2) and TRBJ2-3; D is uncertain. The CDR3 is made up of 15 amino acids. Germline V gene sequence: CDR1 LGHDT, CDR2 YNNKEL (reference sequence). V gave up 4 bases and J gave up 3 bases, with 14 bases separating them. CDR3 in DNA: TGTGCCAGCAGCCGCGTAGTGGGCGCTACAGATACGCAGTATTTT. This codes for CASSRVVGATDTQYF.

V usage is TRBV5-6 and J usage is TRBJ2-7; the match to TRBD1 covers 7 bases. The CDR3 loop spans 13 amino acids. J gave up 7 bases and V 0 bases, and 4 bases lay outside the gene matches. Germline V gene data show CDR1 as SGHDT and CDR2 as YYEEEE. The CDR3 DNA sequence: TGTGCCAGCAGCTTGGCCTGGGACAGAGAGCAGTACTTC. Its protein is CASSLAWDREQYF. Variable domain in full (rest from reference TRBV5-6 and TRBJ2-7): DAGVTQSPTHLIKTRGQQVTLRCSPKSGHDTVSWYQQALGQGPQFIFQYYEEEERQRGNFPDRFSGHQFPNYSSELNVNALLLGDSALYLCASSLAWDREQYFGPGTRLTVT.

The chain employs TRBV13 and TRBJ2-7; D gene unclear. Germline values: CDR1 PRHDT, CDR2 FYEKMQ (reference sequence). This CDR3 contains 15 residues. V lost 2 bases to trimming and J lost 6 bases, with 17 bases between them. The CDR3: CASSLFGLGEPEQYF. The CDR3 DNA is TGTGCCAGCAGCTTATTTGGATTGGGCGAACCCGAGCAGTACTTC.

This sequence joins TRBV11-2 and TRBJ2-1, with 9 bases fitting TRBD1. The CDR3 is 16 residues long. In germline, CDR1 is SGHAT, CDR2 FQNNGV. V lost 6 bases to trimming and J lost 7 bases; unmatched junction nucleotides: 13. CDR3 DNA sequence: TGTGCCAGCAGGCGTCCCGGGACAGGGAGGAGTAATGAGCAGTTCTTC. Translation gives CASRRPGTGRSNEQFF.